This T cell receptor (beta chain) originates from a study of T-cell reconstitution after alpha-beta-depleted transplantation in children. Unique molecular identifiers were used to barcode this TCRbeta library. A single record per CDR3 protein comes from TCRdb applying MiXCR to the PCR reads. The table lists 200,000 to 250,000 distinct CDR3 sequences, 8.5% to 10% of them singletons. This clonotype came up many times. The CDR3 has 12 residues. V gave up 3 bases and J gave up 3 bases, with 7 bases separating them. CDR1 and CDR2 from the germline V gene are SGHKS and YYEKEE (reference sequence). This sequence was found in a human donor who donated a stem cell graft to a child with acute lymphoblastic leukemia. The sample here was PBMCs from the stem cell graft donor, taken from the stem cell graft. The J gene is TRBJ2-7, the V gene TRBV5-5; D call uncertain. In nucleotides, the CDR3 is TGTGCCAGCAGCTCCTGGGGCTACGAGCAGTACTTC. It translates to CASSSWGYEQYF.